These 16 T cell receptor beta chains came from one sample sequenced in a study of blood T cell repertoires in COVID-19. The data were produced by immunoSEQ multiplex PCR, yet TCRdb's version contains in-frame clones alone and is incomplete. The sample lists 150,000 to 200,000 clones, roughly 88% occurring once. Specimen: PBMCs or T cells enriched from blood (not recorded which). Receptor source: a woman younger than 45 who had recovered from COVID-19.

V gene TRBV9 combines with J gene TRBJ2-3; D is unclear. V lost 1 base, J lost 6 bases, and 18 bases lay in between. CDR1 and CDR2 from the germline V gene are SGDLS and YYNGEE. This CDR3 is 16 amino acids long. The CDR3 loop is CASSVSDLPPMDTQYF. Here the CDR3 DNA reads TGTGCCAGCAGCGTATCTGACTTACCCCCCATGGATACGCAGTATTTT.

The chain joins TRBV5-1 to TRBJ1-6; tentatively, D is TRBD1 (6 bases). The CDR3 sequence is 18 residues long. Germline loops: CDR1 SGHRS, CDR2 YFSETQ. The V gene lost 0 bases and the J gene lost 10 bases, with 23 bases spanning the gap. The CDR3 loop is CASSLGFQGTGSGSPLHF. The CDR3 DNA reads as TGCGCCAGCAGCTTGGGTTTTCAGGGGACGGGGAGCGGATCACCCCTCCACTTT. The full variable domain, completed using reference TRBV5-1 and TRBJ1-6, is KAGVTQTPRYLIKTRGQQVTLSCSPISGHRSVSWYQQTPGQGLQFLFEYFSETQRNKGNFPGRFSGRQFSNSRSEMNVSTLELGDSALYLCASSLGFQGTGSGSPLHFGNGTRLTVT.

The genes are TRBV4-1 and TRBJ2-1; D not resolved. This CDR3 contains 15 residues. Per germline, CDR1 MGHRA and CDR2 YSYEKL. V lost 1 base and J 0 bases, leaving 7 bases between the germline ends. For the CDR3, the DNA is TGCGCCAGCAGCCAAGTATCTAGCTCCTACAATGAGCAGTTCTTC. Protein product: CASSQVSSSYNEQFF.

The J gene is TRBJ1-2, the V gene TRBV2, with D possibly matching TRBD1 (5 bases). Germline V gives CDR1 SNHLY, CDR2 FYNNEI. The ends were cut back, 5 bases at V and 1 base at J, with 8 bases in the middle. The CDR3 is 13 residues long. As DNA, the CDR3 is TGTGCCAGCAGTCTTGACAGTAACTATGGCTACACCTTC. Protein product: CASSLDSNYGYTF.

This clone has just one count. The chain links TRBV19 to TRBJ1-1, with no clear D. The CDR3 length is 11 residues. V gave up 5 bases and J gave up 3 bases, with 4 bases separating them. Germline V gives CDR1 LNHDA, CDR2 SQIVND (reference sequence). The DNA for the CDR3 is TGTGCCAGTAGTCTTTACACTGAAGCTTTCTTT. Protein product: CASSLYTEAFF.

The gene calls are TRBV27 and TRBJ2-7; D perhaps matches TRBD2 (5 bases). The CDR3 extends over 13 amino acids. Germline V gives CDR1 MNHEY, CDR2 SMNVEV (reference sequence). V shed 2 bases and J shed 5 bases, with 10 bases lying between them. CDR3 sequence reads: CASSLRGSNEQYF. Here the CDR3 DNA reads TGTGCCAGCAGTTTACGTGGGAGTAACGAGCAGTACTTC.

The rearrangement uses TRBV20-1 and TRBJ2-1, with D hard to call. Trimming pared 3 bases from V and 2 bases from J, leaving 11 bases between. This CDR3 is 14 amino acids long. CDR1 and CDR2 from the germline V gene are DFQATT and SNEGSKA (reference sequence). CDR3 bases: TGCAGTGCTAGTCTAACGGGTCCCTACAATGAGCAGTTCTTC. Its translation: CSASLTGPYNEQFF.

This clone was seen only a few times. The V and J genes are TRBV27 and TRBJ2-7; 9 bases are shared with TRBD2. Germline assignment: CDR1 MNHEY and CDR2 SMNVEV (reference sequence). The CDR3 is 17 amino acids. V dropped 2 bases and J dropped 5; count of bases not matched to a gene: 13. CDR3 sequence reads: CASSLIPNSGSRNEQYF. The CDR3 nucleotides are TGTGCCAGCAGTTTAATCCCGAATAGCGGGAGTCGGAACGAGCAGTACTTC.

This chain connects TRBV21-1 to TRBJ1-6; no DNA check was done on the table's D call, TRBD1. TRBV21-1 is a pseudogene segment. This CDR3 is 17 amino acids long. The DNA for the CDR3 is TGTGCCAGCAGCAAAGGGGACAGGGGTTTTAATAATTCACCCCTCCACTTT. Its protein product is CASSKGDRGFNNSPLHF.

This clone was detected a few times. The rearrangement joins TRBV28 to TRBJ1-2, with D possibly TRBD1 on 6 matching bases. V lost 4 bases and J lost 6, with 6 bases in between. Germline V gene sequence: CDR1 MDHEN, CDR2 SYDVKM. CDR3 length equals 11 residues. The CDR3 DNA is TGTGCCAGCAGTTACAGGGATGGCTACACCTTC. It codes for CASSYRDGYTF.

The chain links TRBV10-1 to TRBJ2-7; 10 nucleotides match TRBD2. V lost 6 bases to trimming and J lost 4 bases; unmatched junction nucleotides: 6. CDR1 WNHNN and CDR2 SYGVQD come from the germline V gene (reference sequence). This CDR3 is built from 14 residues. The CDR3 coding sequence is TGCGCCAGCAGCACTAGCGGGATGGGATACGAGCAGTACTTC. Encoded protein: CASSTSGMGYEQYF.

The J gene is TRBJ2-7, the V gene TRBV4-1, with 9 bases lining up with TRBD1. Unmatched junction bases numbered 6, after V lost 4 bases and J lost 5 bases. The CDR3 is 14 amino acids. Germline V gene lookup returns CDR1 MGHRA and CDR2 YSYEKL. This chain's CDR3 is CASSLGQGIDEQYF. The CDR3 DNA follows: TGCGCCAGCAGCCTGGGACAGGGTATTGACGAGCAGTACTTC.

The rearrangement links TRBV5-6 to TRBJ2-3; TRBD2 is a possible D gene (6 bases). V was cut by 1 base and J by 1 base, with 10 bases left in between. The CDR3 runs to 15 residues. Looked up from germline, CDR1 is SGHDT and CDR2 is YYEEEE. The CDR3, as DNA: TGTGCCAGCAGCTTGCGGGGGTTCCGCACAGATACGCAGTATTTT. Amino acids: CASSLRGFRTDTQYF. Drawing the rest from reference TRBV5-6 and TRBJ2-3, the complete variable domain is DAGVTQSPTHLIKTRGQQVTLRCSPKSGHDTVSWYQQALGQGPQFIFQYYEEEERQRGNFPDRFSGHQFPNYSSELNVNALLLGDSALYLCASSLRGFRTDTQYFGPGTRLTVL.

This sequence joins TRBV27 and TRBJ2-7; 7 nucleotides match TRBD2. With 2 bases clipped from V and 4 bases from J, the junction kept 11 bases outside the gene matches. This CDR3 contains 16 residues. Germline assignment: CDR1 MNHEY and CDR2 SMNVEV (reference sequence). CDR3 in amino acids: CASSLRASGSHYEQYF. In DNA, the CDR3 is TGTGCCAGCAGTTTACGGGCTAGCGGTTCCCATTACGAGCAGTACTTC.

The V gene is TRBV4-1, the J gene TRBJ2-1; 9 nucleotides match TRBD2. Trimming took 1 base from V and 4 from J; bases not matched to a gene: 5. CDR3 size: 16 residues. The germline V gene encodes CDR1 MGHRA and CDR2 YSYEKL. CDR3 sequence reads: CASSQGPSGKYNEQFF. The CDR3, as DNA: TGCGCCAGCAGCCAAGGGCCTAGCGGGAAGTACAATGAGCAGTTCTTC.

The chain recombines TRBV2 with TRBJ2-7, with D tentatively TRBD2 (5 bases). V was shortened by 8 bases and J by 3 bases, with 11 bases between the two germline ends. Germline V gene lookup returns CDR1 SNHLY and CDR2 FYNNEI. This CDR3 region has 12 residues. CDR3 region: CASRGGVYEQYF. The CDR3 nucleotides are TGTGCCAGCCGCGGAGGCGTCTACGAGCAGTACTTC.